Listed here are 15 T cell receptor beta chains from one sample, sequenced in a study of T cells in Graves' hyperthyroidism and ophthalmopathy. RNA transcripts yielded amplified TCR beta CDR3 regions. HTBI primers were employed in a first-round RT-PCR of the TCR CDR3. Via MiXCR, TCRdb re-called the multiplex PCR reads, giving one row per CDR3 protein. Found here are 400,000 to 500,000 distinct CDR3 sequences, approximately 15% of them singletons; the top ten hold 5% to 6%. Source material: blood. Receptor source: a woman younger than 35 with Graves' hyperthyroidism.

The rearrangement uses TRBV28 and TRBJ2-5; 8 bases match TRBD2. The CDR3 loop spans 13 amino acids. Per germline, CDR1 MDHEN and CDR2 SYDVKM. Trimming at V came to 5 bases and at J to 4 bases, leaving 3 bases not matched to a gene. The chain's CDR3 is CASSGAGGETQYF. The DNA for the CDR3 is TGTGCCAGCAGTGGGGCGGGAGGAGAGACCCAGTACTTC.

The chain is built from TRBV4-2 and TRBJ2-7; 8 nucleotides align to TRBD2. CDR1 and CDR2 from the germline V gene are LGHNA and YNFKEQ. The CDR3 totals 16 residues. With 1 base clipped from V and 1 base from J, the junction kept 6 bases outside the gene matches. The CDR3 region is CASSQVGSGDSYEQYF. CDR3 in DNA: TGTGCCAGCAGCCAAGTCGGTAGCGGGGATTCCTACGAGCAGTACTTC.

This clonotype appeared many times. The genes are TRBV6-2 or TRBV6-3 and TRBJ2-1; 10 bases align to TRBD2. The ends lost 8 bases at V and 7 bases at J; junction bases unmatched: 8. CDR1 is MNHEY and CDR2 is SVGEGT in the germline V gene. CDR3 length equals 14 residues. The CDR3 DNA reads TGTGCCAGCCAAGCTAGCGGGAGTTTTAATGAGCAGTTCTTC. Translated, it gives CASQASGSFNEQFF.

There are many counts of this clonotype. The CDR3 here is CASSPGEGAEAFF. Written as DNA, the CDR3 is TGTGCCAGCTCCCCCGGGGAGGGGGCTGAAGCTTTCTTT. V is TRBV7-3 and J is TRBJ1-1; possibly TRBD1 for D (6 bases). The V and J ends lost 8 bases and 6 bases respectively, with 16 bases between them. This CDR3 is built from 13 residues. In germline, CDR1 is SGHTA, CDR2 FQGTGA. The full variable domain, its missing parts supplied by reference TRBV7-3 and TRBJ1-1, is GAGVSQTPSNKVTEKGKYVELRCDPISGHTALYWYRQSLGQGPEFLIYFQGTGAADDSGLPNDRFFAVRPEGSVSTLKIQRTERGDSAVYLCASSPGEGAEAFFGQGTRLTVV.

About this clonotype: The junction does not match germline at one end; this may be a read error. The V gene is TRBV7-2, the J gene TRBJ2-5, with 7 nucleotides matching TRBD2. The CDR3 is 15 residues long. In germline, CDR1 is SGHTA, CDR2 FQGNSA. The CDR3 sequence: CASSPTRTSRETQYF. The CDR3, as DNA: TGCGCCAGCAGCCCAACTCGGACTAGTCGAGAGACCCAGTACTTC.

Turning to this clonotype: A much larger clone differs by one base, so this may be a read error. The J gene is TRBJ2-5, the V gene TRBV7-7, with D maybe TRBD2 (6 bases). The DNA end is a closer match to TRBJ2-1, so the J assignment may be wrong. Germline V lookup: CDR1 SSHAT, CDR2 FNYEAQ (reference sequence). This CDR3 is 15 amino acids long. The CDR3 region is CASSSSGTRQETQFF. The CDR3 DNA is TGTGCTAGCAGCTCCTCCGGGACTCGCCAAGAGACCCAGTTCTTC.

In this sample, this clonotype turned up many times. V gene TRBV9 combines with J gene TRBJ2-1, with 7 bases that match TRBD2. The CDR3 spans 15 residues. The J segment lost 3 bases and the V segment lost 2 bases, leaving 5 bases of the junction unmatched. Germline V gene data show CDR1 as SGDLS and CDR2 as YYNGEE. The CDR3 region has the DNA TGTGCCAGCAGCGTGGCGGGAGCGCGCTACAATGAGCAGTTCTTC. Its translation: CASSVAGARYNEQFF.

J is TRBJ2-6 and V is TRBV27; D is unresolved. V shed 6 bases and J shed 2 bases, with 8 bases lying between them. CDR1 is MNHEY and CDR2 is SMNVEV in the germline V gene (reference sequence). CDR3 size: 14 residues. The CDR3 sequence is CASRPETGANVLTF. CDR3 in DNA: TGTGCCAGCAGACCTGAAACTGGGGCCAACGTCCTGACTTTC. The variable domain in full, with the rest retrieved from reference TRBV27 and TRBJ2-6, is EAQVTQNPRYLITVTGKKLTVTCSQNMNHEYMSWYRQDPGLGLRQIYYSMNVEVTDKGDVPEGYKVSRKEKRNFPLILESPSPNQTSLYFCASRPETGANVLTFGAGSRLTVL.

This clonotype was detected only a few times. The chain carries TRBV27 and TRBJ2-5; the D gene is possibly TRBD1 (5 bases). Per the germline V gene, CDR1 is MNHEY and CDR2 is SMNVEV (reference sequence). Trimming shortened V by 5 bases and J by 7 bases, and 14 bases separated the two germline ends. CDR3 length: 13 amino acids. The CDR3 loop is CASSRGRKATQYF. In DNA, the CDR3 is TGTGCCAGCAGTAGGGGTCGTAAGGCGACCCAGTACTTC.

This clonotype was picked up many times. The chain carries TRBV7-2 and TRBJ2-3, with TRBD1 matching over 10 bases. The ends lost 3 bases at V and 5 bases at J; junction bases unmatched: 5. CDR3 length equals 15 residues. CDR1 is SGHTA, CDR2 FQGNSA, per germline. The CDR3 DNA follows: TGTGCCAGCAGCTTGGGACAGGGGAGAGGAGATACGCAGTATTTT. Amino acid sequence: CASSLGQGRGDTQYF. The full variable domain, in which reference TRBV7-2 and TRBJ2-3 provide the parts outside the CDR3, is GAGVSQSPSNKVTEKGKDVELRCDPISGHTALYWYRQSLGQGLEFLIYFQGNSAPDKSGLPSDRFSAERTGGSVSTLTIQRTQQEDSAVYLCASSLGQGRGDTQYFGPGTRLTVL.

This clonotype was observed many times. The chain uses TRBV6-1 and TRBJ2-3, with 9 bases identical to TRBD2. Germline V CDR1 and CDR2: MNHNS, SASEGT. There are 15 residues in the CDR3. The V gene end was trimmed by 6 bases and the J gene end by 0 bases; junction bases not matched to a gene: 4. The CDR3 DNA reads TGTGCCAGCAGCGCCGGGACTAGCAGCACAGATACGCAGTATTTT. Its protein product is CASSAGTSSTDTQYF.

Note on this clonotype: The CDR3 carries no conserved terminal phenylalanine or tryptophan, so it likely arises from a read error. This chain joins TRBV3-1 and TRBJ1-3, with D unresolved. Germline V gives CDR1 LGHDT, CDR2 YNNKEL (reference sequence). The CDR3 is 14 amino acids. In nucleotides, the CDR3 is TGTGCCAGCAGCCAAGATGGCGCCCGAAACGCCATATATCTT. Its translation is CASSQDGARNAIYL.

Many counts were recorded for this clonotype. The V call is TRBV6-1, the J call TRBJ2-7; 7 bases align to TRBD1. V gave up 8 bases and J gave up 0 bases; unmatched junction bases: 10. The germline gives CDR1 MNHNS, CDR2 SASEGT. This CDR3 comprises 15 residues. The CDR3 is CASLADRPTSYEQYF. The CDR3 DNA is TGTGCCAGCCTGGCGGACAGGCCGACCTCCTACGAGCAGTACTTC.

The chain carries TRBV5-4 and TRBJ2-2; TRBD2 aligns across 9 bases. V dropped 0 bases and J dropped 0; count of bases not matched to a gene: 12. CDR1 SGHNT and CDR2 YYREEE come from the germline V gene (reference sequence). CDR3 size: 20 residues. The CDR3 coding sequence is TGTGCCAGCAGCTTGGAGGGGGGAGGGCGCGGGAGGGCGAACACCGGGGAGCTGTTTTTT. Its protein is CASSLEGGGRGRANTGELFF.

The sample holds many counts of this clonotype. V and J are TRBV7-9 and TRBJ2-2; D may correspond to TRBD1 or TRBD2 (5 bases each). V was cut by 6 bases and J by 1 base, with 12 bases left in between. The CDR3 consists of 15 residues. CDR1 and CDR2 (germline): SEHNR, FQNEAQ (reference sequence). Written as DNA, the CDR3 is TGTGCCAGCAGGGATGAGGGGATGAACACCGGGGAGCTGTTTTTT. Translated, it gives CASRDEGMNTGELFF.